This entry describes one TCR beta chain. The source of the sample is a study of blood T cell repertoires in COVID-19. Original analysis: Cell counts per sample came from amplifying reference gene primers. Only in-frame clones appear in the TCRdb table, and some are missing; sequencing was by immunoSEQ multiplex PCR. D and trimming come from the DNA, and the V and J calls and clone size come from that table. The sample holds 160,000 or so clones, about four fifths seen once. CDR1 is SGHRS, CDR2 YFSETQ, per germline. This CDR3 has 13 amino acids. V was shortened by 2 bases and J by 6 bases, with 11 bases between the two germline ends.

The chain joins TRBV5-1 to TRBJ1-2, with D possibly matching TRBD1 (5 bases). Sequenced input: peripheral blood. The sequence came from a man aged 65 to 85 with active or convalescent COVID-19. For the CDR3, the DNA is TGCGCCAGCAGCTTAACGGGGGAGGATGGCTACACCTTC. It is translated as CASSLTGEDGYTF.